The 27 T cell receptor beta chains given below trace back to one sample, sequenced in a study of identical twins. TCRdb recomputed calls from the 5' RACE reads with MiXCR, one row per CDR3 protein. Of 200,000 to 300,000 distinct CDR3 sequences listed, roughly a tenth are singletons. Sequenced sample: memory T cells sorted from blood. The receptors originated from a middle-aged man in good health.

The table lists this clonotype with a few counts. The CDR3, as DNA: TGTGCCAGCAGTGATGAGGCGGCGGGGAGCTCCTACAATGAGCAGTTCTTC. Protein sequence: CASSDEAAGSSYNEQFF. The chain links TRBV2 to TRBJ2-1, with D possibly TRBD2 on 6 matching bases. The CDR3 contains 17 residues. Trimming cost V 3 bases and J 0 bases, with 15 bases left between them. Looked up from germline, CDR1 is SNHLY and CDR2 is FYNNEI.

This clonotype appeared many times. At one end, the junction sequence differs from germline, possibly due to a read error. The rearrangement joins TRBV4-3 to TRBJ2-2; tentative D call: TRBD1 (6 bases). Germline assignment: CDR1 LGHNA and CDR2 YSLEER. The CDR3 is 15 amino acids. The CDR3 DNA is TGCGCCAGCAGACAAGAGGGGGTTTCAACCGGGGAGCTGTTTTTT. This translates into CASRQEGVSTGELFF.

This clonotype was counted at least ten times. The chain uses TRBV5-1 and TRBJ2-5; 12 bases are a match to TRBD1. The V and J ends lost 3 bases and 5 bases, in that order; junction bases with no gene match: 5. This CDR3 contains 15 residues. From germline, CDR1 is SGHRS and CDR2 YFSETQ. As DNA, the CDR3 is TGCGCCAGCAGCTCTGGGACAGGGGGCATGGAGACCCAGTACTTC. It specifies CASSSGTGGMETQYF.

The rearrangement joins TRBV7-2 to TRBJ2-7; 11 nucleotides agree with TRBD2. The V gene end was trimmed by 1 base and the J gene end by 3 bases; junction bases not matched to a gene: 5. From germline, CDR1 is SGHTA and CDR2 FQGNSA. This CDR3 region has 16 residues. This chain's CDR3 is CASSLGASGRYYEQYF. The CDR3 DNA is TGTGCCAGCAGCTTAGGGGCTAGCGGGAGGTACTACGAGCAGTACTTC.

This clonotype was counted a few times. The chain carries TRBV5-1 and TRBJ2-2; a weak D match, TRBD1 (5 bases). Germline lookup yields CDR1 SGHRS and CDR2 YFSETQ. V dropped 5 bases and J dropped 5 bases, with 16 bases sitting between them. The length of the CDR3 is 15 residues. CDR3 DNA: TGCGCCAGCAGATTAGGGGAATGGGTGACCGGGGAGCTGTTTTTT. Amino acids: CASRLGEWVTGELFF.

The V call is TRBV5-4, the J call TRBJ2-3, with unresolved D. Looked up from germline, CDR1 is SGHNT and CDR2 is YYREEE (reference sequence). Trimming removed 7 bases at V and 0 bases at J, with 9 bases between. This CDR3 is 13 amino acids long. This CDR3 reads CASSTVSTDTQYF. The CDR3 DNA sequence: TGTGCCAGCTCCACGGTTAGCACAGATACGCAGTATTTT.

Written as DNA, the CDR3 is TGTGCCAGCAGCTTGCGGGAGAATCCCTACAATGAGCAGTTCTTC. Its translation: CASSLRENPYNEQFF. V usage is TRBV7-2 and J usage is TRBJ2-1, with 7 bases lining up with TRBD2. CDR1 is SGHTA and CDR2 is FQGNSA in the germline V gene. J gave up 2 bases and V 3 bases, and 4 bases lay outside the gene matches. CDR3 length: 15 residues.

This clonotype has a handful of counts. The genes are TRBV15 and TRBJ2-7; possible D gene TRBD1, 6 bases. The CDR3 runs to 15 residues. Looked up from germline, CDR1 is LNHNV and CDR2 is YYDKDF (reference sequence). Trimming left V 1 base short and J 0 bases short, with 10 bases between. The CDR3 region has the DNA TGTGCCACCAGCAGAGCTCGGGACACCTCCTACGAGCAGTACTTC. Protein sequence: CATSRARDTSYEQYF.

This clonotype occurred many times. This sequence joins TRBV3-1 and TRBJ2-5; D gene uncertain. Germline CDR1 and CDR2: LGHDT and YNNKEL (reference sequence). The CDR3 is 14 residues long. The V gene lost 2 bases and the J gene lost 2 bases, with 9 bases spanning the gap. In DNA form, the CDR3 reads TGTGCCAGCAGCCAATCCGAAACGCAAGAGACCCAGTACTTC. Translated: CASSQSETQETQYF.

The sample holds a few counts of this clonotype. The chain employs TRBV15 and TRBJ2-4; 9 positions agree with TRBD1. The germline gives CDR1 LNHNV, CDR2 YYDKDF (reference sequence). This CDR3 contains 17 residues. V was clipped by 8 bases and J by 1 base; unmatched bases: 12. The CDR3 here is CATGTQSGTGAKNIQYF. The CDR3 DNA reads TGTGCCACCGGCACGCAAAGCGGGACAGGGGCCAAAAACATTCAGTACTTC.

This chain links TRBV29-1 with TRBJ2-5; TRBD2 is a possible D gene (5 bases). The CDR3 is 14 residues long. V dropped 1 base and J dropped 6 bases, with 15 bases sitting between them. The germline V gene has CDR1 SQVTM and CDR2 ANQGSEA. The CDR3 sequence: CSVEVWASRQTQYF. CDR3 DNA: TGCAGCGTTGAAGTTTGGGCTAGCAGACAGACCCAGTACTTC.

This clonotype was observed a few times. CDR3: CSARLDPREPQHF. The CDR3 coding sequence is TGCAGTGCTAGACTCGACCCCCGAGAGCCCCAGCATTTT. The chain joins TRBV20-1 to TRBJ1-5; no clear D. CDR1 is DFQATT and CDR2 is SNEGSKA in the germline V gene (reference sequence). The length of the CDR3 is 13 residues. The ends were cut back, 2 bases at V and 8 bases at J, with 13 bases in the middle.

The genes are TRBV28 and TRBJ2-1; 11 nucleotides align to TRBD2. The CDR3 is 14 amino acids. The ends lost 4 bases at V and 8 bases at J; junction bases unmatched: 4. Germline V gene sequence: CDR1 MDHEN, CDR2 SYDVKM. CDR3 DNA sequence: TGTGCCAGCAGTTATAGCGGGAGGGCGTATGAGCAGTTCTTC. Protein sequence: CASSYSGRAYEQFF.

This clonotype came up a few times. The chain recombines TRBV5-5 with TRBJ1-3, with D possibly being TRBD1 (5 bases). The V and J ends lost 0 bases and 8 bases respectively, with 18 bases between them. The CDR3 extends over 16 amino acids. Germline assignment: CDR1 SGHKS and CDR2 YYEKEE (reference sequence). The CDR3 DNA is TGTGCCAGCAGCTTGGTTGCCGGGGGGACCTTTGACACCATATATTTT. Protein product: CASSLVAGGTFDTIYF.

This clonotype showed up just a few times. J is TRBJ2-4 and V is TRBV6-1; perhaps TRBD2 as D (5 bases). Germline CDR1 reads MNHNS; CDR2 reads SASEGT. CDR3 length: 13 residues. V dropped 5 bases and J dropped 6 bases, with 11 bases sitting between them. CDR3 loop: CASSSPGRNIQYF. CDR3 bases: TGTGCCAGCAGTAGCCCGGGGAGAAACATTCAGTACTTC.

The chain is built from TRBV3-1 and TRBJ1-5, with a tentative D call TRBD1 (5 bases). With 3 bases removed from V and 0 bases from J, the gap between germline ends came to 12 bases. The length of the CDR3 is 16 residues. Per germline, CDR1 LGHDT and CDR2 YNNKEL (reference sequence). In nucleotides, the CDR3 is TGTGCCAGCAGCCAGGGGGACGGATATAGCAATCAGCCCCAGCATTTT. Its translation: CASSQGDGYSNQPQHF.

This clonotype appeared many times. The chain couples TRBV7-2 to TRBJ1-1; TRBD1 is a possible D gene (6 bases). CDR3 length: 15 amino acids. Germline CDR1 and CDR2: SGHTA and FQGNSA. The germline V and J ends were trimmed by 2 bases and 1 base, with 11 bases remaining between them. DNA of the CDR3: TGTGCCAGCAGCTTACTGGGACACAGGAACACTGAAGCTTTCTTT. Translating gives CASSLLGHRNTEAFF.

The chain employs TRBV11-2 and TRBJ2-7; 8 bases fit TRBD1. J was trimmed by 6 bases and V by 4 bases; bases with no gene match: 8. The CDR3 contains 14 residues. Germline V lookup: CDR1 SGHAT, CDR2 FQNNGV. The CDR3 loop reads CASSSSTGVTEQYF. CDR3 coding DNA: TGTGCCAGCAGCTCTTCGACAGGGGTGACCGAGCAGTACTTC.

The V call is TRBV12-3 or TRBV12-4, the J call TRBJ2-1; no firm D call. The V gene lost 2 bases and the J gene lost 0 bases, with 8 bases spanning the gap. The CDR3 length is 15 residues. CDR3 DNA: TGTGCCAGCAGTTTAAGTGGGCGCTCCTACAATGAGCAGTTCTTC. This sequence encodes CASSLSGRSYNEQFF.

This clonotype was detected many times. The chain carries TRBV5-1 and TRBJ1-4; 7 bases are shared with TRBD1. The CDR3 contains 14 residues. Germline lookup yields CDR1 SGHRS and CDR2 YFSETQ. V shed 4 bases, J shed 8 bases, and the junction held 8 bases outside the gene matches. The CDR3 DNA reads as TGCGCCAGCAGCAGGGACAGCCGCGGCGAAAAACTGTTTTTT. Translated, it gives CASSRDSRGEKLFF.

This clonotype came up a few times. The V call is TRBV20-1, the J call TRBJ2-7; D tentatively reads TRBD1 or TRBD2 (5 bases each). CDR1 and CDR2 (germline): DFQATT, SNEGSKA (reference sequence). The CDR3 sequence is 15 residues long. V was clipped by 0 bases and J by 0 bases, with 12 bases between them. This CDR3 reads CSARDRGRSSYEQYF. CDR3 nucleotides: TGCAGTGCTAGAGATCGGGGCAGGAGCTCCTACGAGCAGTACTTC.

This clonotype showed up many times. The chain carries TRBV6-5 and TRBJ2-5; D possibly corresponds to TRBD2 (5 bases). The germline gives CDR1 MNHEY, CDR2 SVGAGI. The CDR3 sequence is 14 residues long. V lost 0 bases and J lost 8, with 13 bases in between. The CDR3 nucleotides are TGTGCCAGCAGTTACTCGAACGGGGTGGATACCCAGTACTTC. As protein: CASSYSNGVDTQYF.

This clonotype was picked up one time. In DNA form, the CDR3 reads TGTGCCAGCAGAGGCGGGGCGGAGACCCAGTACTTC. It translates to CASRGGAETQYF. The rearrangement uses TRBV6-5 and TRBJ2-5, with a tentative D call TRBD2 (6 bases). The germline V and J ends were trimmed by 6 bases and 5 bases, with 10 bases remaining between them. Germline V gene sequence: CDR1 MNHEY, CDR2 SVGAGI. The CDR3 extends over 12 amino acids.

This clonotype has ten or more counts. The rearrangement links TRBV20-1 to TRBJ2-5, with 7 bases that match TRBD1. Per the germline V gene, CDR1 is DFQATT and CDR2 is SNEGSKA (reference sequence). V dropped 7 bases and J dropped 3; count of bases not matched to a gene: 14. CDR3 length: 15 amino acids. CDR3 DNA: TGCAGTGTCCCAGATCCGGGACAGCTGGAAGAGACCCAGTACTTC. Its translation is CSVPDPGQLEETQYF.

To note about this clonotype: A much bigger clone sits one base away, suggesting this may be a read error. The CDR3 DNA reads TGCGCCAGCAGCCTCGGGCCGGGAACTAGAAACACCATATATTTT. This encodes CASSLGPGTRNTIYF. The rearrangement links TRBV4-3 to TRBJ1-3; D is unclear. The CDR3 has 15 amino acids. The germline V gene encodes CDR1 LGHNA and CDR2 YSLEER. V lost 4 bases to trimming and J lost 5 bases, with 15 bases between them.

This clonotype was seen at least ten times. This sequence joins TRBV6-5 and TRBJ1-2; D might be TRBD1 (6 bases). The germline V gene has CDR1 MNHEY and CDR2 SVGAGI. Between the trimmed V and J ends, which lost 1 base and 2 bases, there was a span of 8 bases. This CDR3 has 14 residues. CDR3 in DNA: TGTGCCAGCAGTTACTTGCAGGGGAACTATGGCTACACCTTC. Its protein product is CASSYLQGNYGYTF.

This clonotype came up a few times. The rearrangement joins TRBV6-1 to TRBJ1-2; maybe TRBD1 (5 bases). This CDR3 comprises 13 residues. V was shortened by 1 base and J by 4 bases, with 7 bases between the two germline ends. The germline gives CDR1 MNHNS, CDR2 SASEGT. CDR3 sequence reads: CASSEDGTYGYTF. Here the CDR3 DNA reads TGTGCCAGCAGTGAAGACGGGACCTATGGCTACACCTTC.